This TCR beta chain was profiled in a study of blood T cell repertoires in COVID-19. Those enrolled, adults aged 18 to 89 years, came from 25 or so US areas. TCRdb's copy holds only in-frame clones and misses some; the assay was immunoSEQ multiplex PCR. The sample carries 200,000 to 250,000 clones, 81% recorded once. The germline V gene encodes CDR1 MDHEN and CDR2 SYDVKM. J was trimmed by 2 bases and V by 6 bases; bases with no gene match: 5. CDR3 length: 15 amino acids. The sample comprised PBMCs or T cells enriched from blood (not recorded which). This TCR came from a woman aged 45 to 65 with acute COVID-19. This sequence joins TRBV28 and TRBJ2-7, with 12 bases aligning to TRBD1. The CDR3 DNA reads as TGTGCCAGCAGACCCGGGACAGGGGGCCCCTACGAGCAGTACTTC. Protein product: CASRPGTGGPYEQYF. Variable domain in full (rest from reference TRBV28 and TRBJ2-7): DVKVTQSSRYLVKRTGEKVFLECVQDMDHENMFWYRQDPGLGLRLIYFSYDVKMKEKGDIPEGYSVSREKKERFSLILESASTNQTSMYLCASRPGTGGPYEQYFGPGTRLTVT.